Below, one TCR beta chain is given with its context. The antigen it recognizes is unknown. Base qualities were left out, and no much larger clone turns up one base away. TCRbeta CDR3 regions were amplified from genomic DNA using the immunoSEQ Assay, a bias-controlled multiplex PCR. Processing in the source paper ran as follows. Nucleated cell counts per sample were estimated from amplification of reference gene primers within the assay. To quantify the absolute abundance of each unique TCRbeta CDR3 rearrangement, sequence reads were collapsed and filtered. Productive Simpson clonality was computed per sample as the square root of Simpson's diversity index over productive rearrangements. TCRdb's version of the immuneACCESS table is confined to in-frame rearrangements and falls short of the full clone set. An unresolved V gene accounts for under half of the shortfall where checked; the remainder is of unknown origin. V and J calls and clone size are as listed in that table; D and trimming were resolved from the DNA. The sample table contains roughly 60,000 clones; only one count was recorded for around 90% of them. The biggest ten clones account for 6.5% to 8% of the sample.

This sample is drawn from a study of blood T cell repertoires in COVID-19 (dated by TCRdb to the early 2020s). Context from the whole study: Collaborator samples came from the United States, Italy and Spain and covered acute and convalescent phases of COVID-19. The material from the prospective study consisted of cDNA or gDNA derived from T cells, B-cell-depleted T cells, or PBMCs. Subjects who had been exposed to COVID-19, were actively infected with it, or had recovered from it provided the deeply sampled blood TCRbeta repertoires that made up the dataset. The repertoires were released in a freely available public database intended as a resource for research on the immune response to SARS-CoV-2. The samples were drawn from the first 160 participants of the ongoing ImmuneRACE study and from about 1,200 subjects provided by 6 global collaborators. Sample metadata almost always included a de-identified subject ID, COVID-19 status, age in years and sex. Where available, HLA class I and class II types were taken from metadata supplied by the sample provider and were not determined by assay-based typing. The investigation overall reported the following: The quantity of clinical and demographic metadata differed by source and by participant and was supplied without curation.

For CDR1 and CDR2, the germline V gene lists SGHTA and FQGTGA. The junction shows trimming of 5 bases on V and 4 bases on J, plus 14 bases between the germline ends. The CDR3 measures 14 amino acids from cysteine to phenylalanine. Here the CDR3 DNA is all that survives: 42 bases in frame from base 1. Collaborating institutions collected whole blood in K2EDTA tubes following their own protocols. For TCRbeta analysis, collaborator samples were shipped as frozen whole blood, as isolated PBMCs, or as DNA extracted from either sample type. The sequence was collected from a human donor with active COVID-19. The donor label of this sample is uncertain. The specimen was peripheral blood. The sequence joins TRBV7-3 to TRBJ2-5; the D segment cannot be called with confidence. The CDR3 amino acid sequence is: CASSPQSRVETQYF. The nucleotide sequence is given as TGTGCCAGCAGCCCTCAAAGCCGGGTAGAGACCCAGTACTTC.